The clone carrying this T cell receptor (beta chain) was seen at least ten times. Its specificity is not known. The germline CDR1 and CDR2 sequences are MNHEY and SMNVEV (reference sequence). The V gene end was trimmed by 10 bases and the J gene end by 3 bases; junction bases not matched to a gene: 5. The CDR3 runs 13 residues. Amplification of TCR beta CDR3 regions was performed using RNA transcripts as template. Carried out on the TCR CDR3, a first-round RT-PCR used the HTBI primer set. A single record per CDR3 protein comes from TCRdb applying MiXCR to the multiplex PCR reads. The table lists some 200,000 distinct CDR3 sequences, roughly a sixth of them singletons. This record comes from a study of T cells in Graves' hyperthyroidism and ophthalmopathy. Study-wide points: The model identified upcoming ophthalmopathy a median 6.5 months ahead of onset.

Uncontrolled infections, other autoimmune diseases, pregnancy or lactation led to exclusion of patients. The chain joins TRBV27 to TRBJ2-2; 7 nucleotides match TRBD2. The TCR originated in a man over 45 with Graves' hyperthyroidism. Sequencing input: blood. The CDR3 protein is CATHRGDTGELFF. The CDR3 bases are TGTGCCACACACCGGGGGGACACCGGGGAGCTGTTTTTT.